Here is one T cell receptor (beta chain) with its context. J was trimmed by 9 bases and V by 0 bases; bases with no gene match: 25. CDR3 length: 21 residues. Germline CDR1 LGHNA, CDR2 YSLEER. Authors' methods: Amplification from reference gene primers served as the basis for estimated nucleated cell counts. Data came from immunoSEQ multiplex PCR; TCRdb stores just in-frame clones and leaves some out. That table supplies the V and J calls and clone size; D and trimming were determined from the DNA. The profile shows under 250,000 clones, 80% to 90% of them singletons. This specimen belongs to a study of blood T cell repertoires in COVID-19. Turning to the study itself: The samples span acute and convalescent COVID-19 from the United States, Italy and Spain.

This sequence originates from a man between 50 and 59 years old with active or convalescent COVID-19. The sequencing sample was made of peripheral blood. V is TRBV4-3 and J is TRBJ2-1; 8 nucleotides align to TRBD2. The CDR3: CASSQDATGGASGLFLGEQFF. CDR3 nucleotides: TGCGCCAGCAGCCAAGATGCCACAGGAGGGGCTAGCGGGCTCTTCCTTGGTGAGCAGTTCTTC.